This entry is about one T cell receptor beta chain. This clone has more than one count but fewer than ten. Its antigen remains undetermined. Per-base qualities were not stored, and no clone one base away is much larger. In light of the paper, this sample's time point label describes: about 4 weeks on oral tofacitinib. The sample's treatment or condition label is to be understood as: oral pan-JAK inhibitor, 5-10 mg twice daily. Lesional scalp punch biopsies and peripheral blood were obtained from alopecia areata patients. PBMCs were isolated by density centrifugation and stained for CD3, CD4 and CD8, and CD4+ and CD8+ T cells were sorted on a FACSAria. The sample originates from a study of CD8+ T cells in alopecia areata (dated by TCRdb to the late 2010s). For the study in its entirety: The treated patients, all with moderate-to-severe alopecia areata, were enrolled in an open-label pilot trial of oral tofacitinib given at 5 to 10 mg twice daily. Patients stayed on tofacitinib for 6 to 18 months and then had 6 months of follow-up off drug so that delayed response and recurrence could be assessed. The SALT score, which quantifies the percentage of affected scalp surface area, was used to measure disease severity in treated patients. The study used high-throughput TCRbeta sequencing to examine T cell clonal expansion in alopecia areata, in both the C3H/HeJ mouse model and human patients. Human TCRbeta sequencing covered scalp tissue and sorted CD4+ and CD8+ peripheral blood T cells from patchy and totalis/universalis alopecia areata patients and healthy controls. Tofacitinib-treated patients had biopsies at baseline and at 4 and 24 weeks of treatment, with a later scalp biopsy in several patients. Scalp clonality was compared among normal scalp (n=4), patchy alopecia areata scalp (n=8), and alopecia totalis/universalis scalp (n=8). The RNA source kit depended on sample type: the PAXgene miRNA kit for fixed scalp, the miRNeasy kit for PBMCs, and the RNeasy kit for mouse skin. TCRbeta CDR3 regions were amplified by immunoSEQ multiplex PCR using 35 Vbeta forward and 13 Jbeta reverse primers.

The germline V gene provides CDR1 SQVTM and CDR2 ANQGSEA. The trim is 7 bases for V and 5 bases for J, with a gap of 11 bases between the germline ends. The cysteine opens and the phenylalanine closes a CDR3 of 11 amino acids. Of the read, only the CDR3 DNA is kept; its 33 bases are in frame from base 1. Beyond this particular receptor, the publication reports: During tofacitinib treatment, many expanded lesional clones remained in scalp and blood, and this persistence may partly explain relapse after treatment is stopped. Because the treated cohort was small and had just a single nonresponder, larger studies are needed to establish links between baseline CD8+ expansion and response. Unlike mouse skin, where gammadelta T cells dominate, normal human skin contains resident alphabeta T cells that get sequenced too, which complicates analysis of the scalp TCR repertoire. Higher clonality and more expanded CD8+ clones were observed in lesional scalp than in normal scalp, particularly in alopecia totalis/universalis, a finding suggestive of antigenic drive. Tofacitinib significantly decreased scalp clonality and the number of expanded CD8+ clones among the top 100 scalp clones. Shared TCR sequences between patients were less evident than in mice, which may be partly attributable to HLA diversity in the patient population.

The method behind the library was the immunoSEQ multiplex PCR assay. RNA was extracted from all samples and reverse transcribed into cDNA as template for TCR sequencing. First-strand cDNA was synthesized with SuperScript III using a 2:1 mix of oligo-dT and random hexamers. Amplification bias was assessed with a synthetic immune receptor repertoire, and residual bias was removed computationally. The authors' analysis ran thus. After raw reads were preprocessed to remove errors, the CDR3 was defined following IMGT conventions as running from the conserved cysteine to phenylalanine. To get clonality, Shannon entropy was normalized by log2 of the number of productive unique TCRs and the result was subtracted from 1. Scalp TCRbeta sequences were cross-referenced with sorted blood CD4 and CD8 repertoires so that the CD4 or CD8 identity of scalp clones could be inferred. The table comes from immuneACCESS by way of TCRdb, which keeps in-frame sequences with V and J called. Part of the clones is missing from these tables; in studies checked, under half for an unresolved V gene and the rest for unknown reasons. V and J calls and clone size are copied from that table; D and trimming were computed from the DNA. In all, the sample holds 200,000 to 250,000 clones, and roughly 64% of those were seen once. The top ten clonotypes cover around 3.9% of the sample.

This receptor was taken from a human donor with alopecia areata. The rearranged segments are TRBV29-1 and TRBJ1-1; the D gene remains uncertain. The sample in question was CD4+ T cells sorted from blood, obtained at week 4, from a patient treated with tofacitinib. The CDR3 protein sequence reads: CSAWGGTEAFF. The nucleotides read TGCAGCGCCTGGGGTGGTACTGAAGCTTTCTTT.